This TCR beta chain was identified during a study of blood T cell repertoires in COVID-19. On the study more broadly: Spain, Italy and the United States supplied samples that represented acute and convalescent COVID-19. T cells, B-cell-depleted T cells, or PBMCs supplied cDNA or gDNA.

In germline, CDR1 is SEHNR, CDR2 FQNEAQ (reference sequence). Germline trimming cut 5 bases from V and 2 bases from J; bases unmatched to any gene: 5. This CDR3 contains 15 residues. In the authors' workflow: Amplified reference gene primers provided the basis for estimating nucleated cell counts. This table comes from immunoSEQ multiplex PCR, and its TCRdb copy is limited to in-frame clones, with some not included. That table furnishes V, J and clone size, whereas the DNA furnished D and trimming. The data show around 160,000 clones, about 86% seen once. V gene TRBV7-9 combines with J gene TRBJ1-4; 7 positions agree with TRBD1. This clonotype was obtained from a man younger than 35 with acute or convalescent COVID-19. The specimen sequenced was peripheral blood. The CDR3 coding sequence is TGTGCCAGCAGCCTCGGGGACAGCACTAATGAAAAACTGTTTTTT. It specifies CASSLGDSTNEKLFF.